This T cell receptor (beta chain) was captured in a study of T cells after yellow fever vaccination. Study-wide context: Preparation of the low-cell-number fractions used SMART-Seq v4 Ultra Low Input. Study-level findings and limits: When the response was secondary, it was weaker but reached its peak faster, day 5 versus 15. Only a minor proportion of clonotypes was detected across both CD4 and CD8 compartments. Reappearance after the booster was observed for most primary-vaccination clones (more than 95% CD4, almost 90% CD8).

The CDR3 has 15 residues. Trimming removed 6 bases at V and 3 bases at J, with 15 bases between. This clonotype was counted ten times or more. Its target is not known. TCRdb independently ran MiXCR on the 5' RACE reads; one entry per CDR3 protein. Of 50,000 or so distinct CDR3 sequences listed, roughly 6.9% are singletons. The receptor's source is a young man who received the YFV17D yellow fever vaccine. The chain employs TRBV12-3 or TRBV12-4 and TRBJ2-1; TRBD1 might be the D (6 bases). The specimen was CD8+ T cells sorted from PBMCs, collected on the day of the first yellow fever vaccination. The CDR3 reads CASRKEGVLYNEQFF. CDR3 bases: TGTGCCAGCAGGAAAGAGGGGGTCCTCTACAATGAGCAGTTCTTC.